Listed here are 5 T cell receptor beta chains from one sample, sequenced in a study of blood T cell repertoires in COVID-19. Assay: immunoSEQ multiplex PCR; the TCRdb copy retains only in-frame clones and omits some. The data show some 100,000 clones, just under 85% seen once. The specimen was peripheral blood. The receptors stem from a man in his fifties with active or convalescent COVID-19.

V gene TRBV24-1 combines with J gene TRBJ2-1; 8 bases are shared with TRBD2. CDR3 length: 18 residues. The junction had 10 bases not matched to a gene; V was cut back by 4 bases and J by 0 bases. The germline gives CDR1 KGHDR, CDR2 SFDVKD. This chain's CDR3 is CATSDPGSSGFSYNEQFF. For the CDR3, the DNA is TGTGCCACCAGTGACCCCGGTTCTAGCGGGTTCTCCTACAATGAGCAGTTCTTC.

The V and J genes are TRBV10-3 and TRBJ1-5; D uncertain. V was pared by 3 bases and J by 3 bases, with 15 bases between. Germline assignment: CDR1 ENHRY and CDR2 SYGVKD. The CDR3 contains 16 residues. The CDR3 sequence: CAISDRVGRDNQPQHF. CDR3 in DNA: TGTGCCATCAGTGATAGGGTAGGACGGGACAATCAGCCCCAGCATTTT.

This clone has just a few counts. The V call is TRBV19, the J call TRBJ1-3, with a tentative D call TRBD1 (5 bases). The V gene lost 2 bases and the J gene lost 6 bases, with 17 bases spanning the gap. The CDR3 extends over 16 amino acids. In germline, CDR1 is LNHDA, CDR2 SQIVND (reference sequence). CDR3 DNA: TGTGCCAGTAGTATAAGTTTGGGCCAGGGCCCAAACACCATATATTTT. Its protein product is CASSISLGQGPNTIYF.

The rearrangement uses TRBV10-3 and TRBJ1-2; 12 bases are a match to TRBD1. Germline lookup yields CDR1 ENHRY and CDR2 SYGVKD. V was clipped by 6 bases and J by 4 bases; unmatched bases: 3. This CDR3 spans 14 amino acids. CDR3: CAIRGTGGGYGYTF. The CDR3 DNA is TGTGCCATCAGAGGGACAGGGGGCGGCTATGGCTACACCTTC.

This chain joins TRBV3-1 (or the pseudogene TRBV3-2) and TRBJ1-3; no reliable D call. The V gene's germline CDR1 is LGHDT and CDR2 YNNKEL (reference sequence). This CDR3 region has 15 residues. Trimming cost V 1 base and J 0 bases, with 7 bases left between them. The CDR3 protein is CASSQAPVSGNTIYF. CDR3 nucleotides: TGTGCCAGCAGCCAAGCACCAGTCTCTGGAAACACCATATATTTT.